This T cell receptor beta chain emerged from a study of blood T cell repertoires in COVID-19. For the study at large: Researchers got acute and convalescent COVID-19 samples from the United States, Italy and Spain.

In the original workflow: Estimated nucleated cell counts came from reference gene primer amplification. Assay: immunoSEQ multiplex PCR; the TCRdb copy retains only in-frame clones and omits some. The DNA was the basis for D and trimming; V, J and clone size are from that table. This sample has some 200,000 clones, with about nine tenths found just once. CDR3 length: 13 residues. CDR1 and CDR2 (germline): LNHDA, SQIVND (reference sequence). Between the trimmed V and J ends, which lost 3 bases and 4 bases, there was a span of 9 bases. Recruits, aged roughly 18 to 95 years, lived in around 24 US areas. Clinical histories supplied by participants themselves formed the basis of cohort assignment.

The chain couples TRBV19 to TRBJ1-2, with D unresolved. The sequencing input was PBMCs or T cells enriched from blood (not recorded which). The receptor was isolated from a woman under 40 who had recovered from COVID-19. CDR3 sequence: CASSMTFGYGYTF. The CDR3 DNA sequence: TGTGCCAGTAGTATGACTTTTGGCTATGGCTACACCTTC. Using reference TRBV19 and TRBJ1-2 for the parts outside the CDR3, the full variable domain is DGGITQSPKYLFRKEGQNVTLSCEQNLNHDAMYWYRQDPGQGLRLIYYSQIVNDFQKGDIAEGYSVSREKKESFPLTVTSAQKNPTAFYLCASSMTFGYGYTFGSGTRLTVV.